This TCR beta chain is from a study of vaccination and CD4 T cells after COVID-19. For this clonotype: Its antigen is unidentified.

There are 12 residues in the CDR3. The germline CDR1 and CDR2 sequences are MDHEN and SYDVKM. The germline V and J ends were trimmed by 4 bases and 4 bases, with 7 bases remaining between them. Treatment: approximately 9-day PBMC culture with coronavirus spike peptide pools or control peptides (ViraFEST assay). An Oncomine TCR Beta short-read assay was used to sequence the DNA from cultured CD4+ T cells. From the PCR reads, TCRdb called clonotypes with MiXCR, one entry per CDR3 protein. The sample records about 20,000 distinct CDR3 sequences, approximately 49% being singletons. The sequence derives from a human donor who had recovered from COVID-19. Material: CD4+ T cells from blood, cultured in vitro. The rearrangement uses TRBV28 and TRBJ1-1; D is unclear. The CDR3 loop is CASSSRGTEAFF. CDR3 bases: TGTGCCAGCAGTTCTAGAGGCACTGAAGCTTTCTTT.